This T cell receptor (beta chain) was recorded in a study of shared clonotypes between healthy human individuals. The ends lost 5 bases at V and 7 bases at J; junction bases unmatched: 9. Per the germline V gene, CDR1 is MDHEN and CDR2 is SYDVKM. CDR3 length: 15 amino acids. Method: immunoSEQ multiplex PCR; TCRdb's copy keeps in-frame clones and lacks some. The sample has roughly 2.4 million clones, approximately 95% seen once. The V gene is TRBV28, the J gene TRBJ2-3; 10 bases line up with TRBD2. The TCR comes from a man aged 18 to 29 in good health. Input material: naive CD4+ T cells sorted from blood. This sample's subset: CD45RA+ positively selected. The CDR3 protein is CASSRGLAGENTQYF. The CDR3 nucleotides are TGTGCCAGCAGTCGAGGGCTAGCGGGGGAGAATACGCAGTATTTT.